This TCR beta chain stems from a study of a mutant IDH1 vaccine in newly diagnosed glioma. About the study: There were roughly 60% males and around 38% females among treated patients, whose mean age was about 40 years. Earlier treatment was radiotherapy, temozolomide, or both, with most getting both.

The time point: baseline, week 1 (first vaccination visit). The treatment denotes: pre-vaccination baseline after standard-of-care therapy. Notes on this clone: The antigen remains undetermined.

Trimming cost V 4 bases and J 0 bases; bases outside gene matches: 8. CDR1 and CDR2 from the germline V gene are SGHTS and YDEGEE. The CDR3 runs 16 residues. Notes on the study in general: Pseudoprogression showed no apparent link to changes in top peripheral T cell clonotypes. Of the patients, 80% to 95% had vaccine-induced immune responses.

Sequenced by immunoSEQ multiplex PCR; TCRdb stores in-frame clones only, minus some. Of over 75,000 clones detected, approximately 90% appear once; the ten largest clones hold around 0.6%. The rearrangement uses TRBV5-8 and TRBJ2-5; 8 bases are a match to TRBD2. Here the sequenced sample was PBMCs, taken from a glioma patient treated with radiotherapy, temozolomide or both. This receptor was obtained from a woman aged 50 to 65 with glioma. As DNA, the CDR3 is TGTGCCAGCAGCCGCGGGGGGATGTCCTACCAAGAGACCCAGTACTTC. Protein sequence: CASSRGGMSYQETQYF.